There are many counts of the clone carrying this TCR beta chain. Its matching antigen is unknown. TCRdb analysed the reads with MiXCR anew, one entry per CDR3 protein. Here the sample spans about a million distinct CDR3 sequences, less than 40% being singletons. The data stem from a study of T cell repertoires in cytomegalovirus infection. Study information: Matching HLA type, along with CMV infection, was indicated by public TCR beta signatures.

Germline V gene data show CDR1 as SGHTA and CDR2 as FQGNSA. This CDR3 has 14 residues. Trimming left V 10 bases short and J 1 base short, with 17 bases between. The V and J genes are TRBV7-2 and TRBJ2-7, with D possibly being TRBD2 (5 bases). Sequencing used cultured CD8+ T cells from PBMCs, obtained from culture after CMV antigen stimulation. This receptor was taken from a human donor in good health (CMV status not recorded). Some clones in this sample may be carry-over from other donors' samples. The CDR3 sequence: CATGEWVGSYEQYF. CDR3 DNA: TGTGCCACTGGGGAGTGGGTAGGGTCCTACGAGCAGTACTTC.